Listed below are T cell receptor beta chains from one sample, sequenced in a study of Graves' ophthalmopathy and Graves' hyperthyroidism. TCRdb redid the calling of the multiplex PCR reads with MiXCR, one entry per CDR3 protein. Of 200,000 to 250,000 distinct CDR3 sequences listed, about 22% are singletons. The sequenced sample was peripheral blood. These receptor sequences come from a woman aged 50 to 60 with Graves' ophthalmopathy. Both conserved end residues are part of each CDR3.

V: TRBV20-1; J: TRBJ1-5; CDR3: CSAGTADNQPQHF
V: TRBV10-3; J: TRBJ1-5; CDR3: CAIRGQETNQPQHF
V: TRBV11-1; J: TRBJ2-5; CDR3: CASSLLAGTGMGGQETQYF
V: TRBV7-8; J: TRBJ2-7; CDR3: CASSLMGGAGLYEQYF
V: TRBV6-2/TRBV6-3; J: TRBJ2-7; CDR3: CASSWQWSYEQYF
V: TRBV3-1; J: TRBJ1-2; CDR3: CASSQVQYYGYTF
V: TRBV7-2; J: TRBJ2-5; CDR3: CASSRSLGGMQETQYF
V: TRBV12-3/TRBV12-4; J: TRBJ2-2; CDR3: CAARTGGNGELFF
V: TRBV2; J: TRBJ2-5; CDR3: CASREREGGETQYF
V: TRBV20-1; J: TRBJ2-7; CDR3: CSARSGTGRTYEQYF
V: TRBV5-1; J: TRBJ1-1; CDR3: CASSPQIGMNTEAFF
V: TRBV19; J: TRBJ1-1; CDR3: CASTRIGQMNTEAFF
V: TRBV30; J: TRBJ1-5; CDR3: CAWSLTGIRPQHF
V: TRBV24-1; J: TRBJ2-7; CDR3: CATRGTSGIWYEQYF
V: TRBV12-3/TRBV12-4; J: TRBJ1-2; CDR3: CASSLGLWNYGYTF
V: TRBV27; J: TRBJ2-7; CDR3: CASSLGESPYEQYF
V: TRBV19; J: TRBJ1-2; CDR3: CASSFREDYGYTF
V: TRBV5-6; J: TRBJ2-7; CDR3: CASSQDPNEQYF
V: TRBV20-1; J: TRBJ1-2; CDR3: CSARDWAGWTEFYGYTF
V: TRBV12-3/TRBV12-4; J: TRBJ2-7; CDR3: CASSRVQGYYEQYF
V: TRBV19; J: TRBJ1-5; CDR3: CASSTRTGGDNQPQHF
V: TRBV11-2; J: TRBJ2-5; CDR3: CASSFQGGETQYF
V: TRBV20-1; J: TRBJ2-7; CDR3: CSARERGGRRGEQYF
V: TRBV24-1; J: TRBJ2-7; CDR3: CATSEGTAYEQYF
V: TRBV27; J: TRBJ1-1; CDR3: CASSHDGGLFAEAFF
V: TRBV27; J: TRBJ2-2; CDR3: CASSTTQGAIAGELFF
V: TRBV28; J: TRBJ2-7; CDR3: CASSFLGTDEQYF
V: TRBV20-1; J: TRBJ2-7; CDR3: CSARRLRPNEQYF
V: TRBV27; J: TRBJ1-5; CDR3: CASSFVGQPQHF
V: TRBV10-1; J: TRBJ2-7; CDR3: CASSDGRDLRGEQYF
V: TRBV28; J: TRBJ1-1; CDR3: CAGSLQGRGTEAFF
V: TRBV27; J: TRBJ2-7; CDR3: CASSSLEGYEQYF
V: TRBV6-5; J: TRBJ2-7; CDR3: CASSTSHEQYF
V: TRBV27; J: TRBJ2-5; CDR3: CASSSSIAGGRETQYF
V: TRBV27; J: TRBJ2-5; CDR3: CASRGGGETQYF
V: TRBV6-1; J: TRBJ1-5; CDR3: CASSRYRASQPQHF
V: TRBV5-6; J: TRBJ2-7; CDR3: CASRRDRGQEQYF
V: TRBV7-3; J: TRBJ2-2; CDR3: CASSLTEVGTPIGGELFF
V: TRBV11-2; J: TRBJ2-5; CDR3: CASSLSSFGQGKRETQYF
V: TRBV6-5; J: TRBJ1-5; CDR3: CASSYSGPNQPQHF
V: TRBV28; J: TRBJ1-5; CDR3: CASSLWLTGNQPQHF
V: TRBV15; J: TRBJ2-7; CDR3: CATSVVDRGFYEQYF
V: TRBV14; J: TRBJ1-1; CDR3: CASSQDRAGEAFF
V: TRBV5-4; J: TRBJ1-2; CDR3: CASSLTRGSYGYTF
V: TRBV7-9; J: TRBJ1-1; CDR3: CASSSPVGGRGTEAFF
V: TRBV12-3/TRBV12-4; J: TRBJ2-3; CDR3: CASSLSGLGTDTQYF
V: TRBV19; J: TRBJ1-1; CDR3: CASSSHRTVKAEAFF
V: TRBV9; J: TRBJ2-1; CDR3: CASSGGTRGRQFF
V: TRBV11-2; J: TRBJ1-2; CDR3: CASSLDLQARNGYTF